Listed below are T cell receptor beta chains from one sample, sequenced in a study of cytomegalovirus exposure and HLA in healthy donors. Produced via immunoSEQ multiplex PCR; TCRdb's table is partial and in-frame only. Altogether 90,000 or so clones are present, roughly 80% being singletons, with the ten largest covering around 2.1%. Sequenced input: PBMCs. Receptors originate from a boy aged 5 to 17 in good health and CMV-seronegative. The CDR3 runs from the conserved cysteine through the conserved F or W. A D gene is named only where the DNA matches it firmly. Size values are once, few and many counts, or a class for expanded clones, and some rows have none.

clone_size	v_call	d_call	j_call	cdr3_nt	cdr3_aa
-	TRBV11-2	TRBD1	TRBJ1-1	TGTGCCAGCAGCTTATATCTCAGGGGGACTGAAGCTTTCTTT	CASSLYLRGTEAFF
few	TRBV14	-	TRBJ1-2	TGTGCCAGCAGCCAAGGGGCAGGTAATGGCTACACCTTC	CASSQGAGNGYTF
-	TRBV6-5	-	TRBJ1-2	TGTGCCAGCAGCCGCGGACATAAACTTGGCTACACCTTC	CASSRGHKLGYTF
-	TRBV25-1	TRBD1	TRBJ1-6	TGTGCCAGCAGTGGGGGACAGAATTCACCCCTCCACTTT	CASSGGQNSPLHF
-	TRBV5-6	TRBD1	TRBJ2-7	TGTGCCAGCAGCTTGCCGGGACAGCCCTACGAGCAGTACTTC	CASSLPGQPYEQYF
-	TRBV6-1	-	TRBJ1-1	TGTGCCAGCAGTGAACCGGGGTCGAACACTGAAGCTTTCTTT	CASSEPGSNTEAFF
-	TRBV25-1	TRBD1	TRBJ2-7	TGTGCCAGCAGTTACGGACAGGGAGGATACGAGCAGTACTTC	CASSYGQGGYEQYF
-	TRBV14	-	TRBJ1-2	TGTGCCAGCAGCCAAGAAGAATTGGGGGCGAGGGGCTACACCTTC	CASSQEELGARGYTF
-	TRBV6-5	-	TRBJ1-1	TGTGCCAGCAGGCCTTCTCTTCTTCCGGGGGCTTTCTTT	CASRPSLLPGAFF
-	TRBV28	-	TRBJ2-7	TGTGCCAGCACCAAAGGAGGCTGGGGGGCGGGGGTCGCCGAGCAGTACTTC	CASTKGGWGAGVAEQYF
few	TRBV6-5	TRBD1	TRBJ1-1	TGTGCCAGCAGTCGCCAAACAGGGGGGAGCACTGAAGCTTTCTTT	CASSRQTGGSTEAFF
once	TRBV5-1	TRBD1	TRBJ1-2	TGCGCCAGCAGCACCCGCCCGACAGGGGAAAATGGCTACACCTTC	CASSTRPTGENGYTF
-	TRBV4-1	-	TRBJ1-2	TGCGCCAGCAGCCTCAAAATCGGGACTAACTATGGCTACACCTTC	CASSLKIGTNYGYTF
-	TRBV7-9	-	TRBJ2-7	TGTGCCAGCAGCTTAGGCAGCTACGAGCAGTACTTC	CASSLGSYEQYF
-	TRBV5-4	-	TRBJ1-2	TGTGCCAGTGGGGAGGGGGGGCGGTATGGCTACACCTTC	CASGEGGRYGYTF
-	TRBV6-5	-	TRBJ2-7	TGTGCCAGCAGCTCCCGTCGGAAGGCGAGGAACGAGCAGTACTTC	CASSSRRKARNEQYF
-	TRBV28	TRBD1	TRBJ1-2	TGTGCCAGCAGTCTTACAGGGGGGGGCTACACCTTC	CASSLTGGGYTF
few	TRBV27	-	TRBJ1-2	TGTGCCAGCAGTTTAGGAGGACGTGGCTACACCTTC	CASSLGGRGYTF
-	TRBV27	TRBD2	TRBJ2-1	TGTGCCAGCAGGGAGAGCGGGGGGGTTAATGAGCAGTTCTTC	CASRESGGVNEQFF
-	TRBV2	-	TRBJ1-2	TGTGCCAGCACCACATATGGCTACACCTTC	CASTTYGYTF